This TCR beta chain was captured in a study of blood T cell repertoires in COVID-19. Study-wide context: COVID-19 samples collected from the United States, Italy and Spain covered acute and convalescent phases.

The CDR3 spans 16 residues. The V segment lost 3 bases and the J segment 0 bases; nucleotides outside the gene matches: 3. Germline V CDR1 and CDR2: MNHNS, SASEGT. Enrollees, roughly 18 to 90 years old, lived in 24 US areas. Clinical history as reported by participants underpinned cohort assignment. In the authors' workflow: Amplification with reference gene primers provided the estimates of nucleated cell counts. Data came from immunoSEQ multiplex PCR; TCRdb stores just in-frame clones and leaves some out. V, J and clone size derive from that table, while D and trimming were established from the DNA sequence. Of 300,000 to 500,000 clones listed, approximately 87% were seen once; the top ten hold more than 0.9%.

Sequenced input: PBMCs or T cells enriched from blood (not recorded which). V is TRBV6-1 and J is TRBJ1-5, with 9 bases identical to TRBD1. This TCR came from a woman aged 25 to 39 with acute COVID-19. The CDR3: CASSDGTGHSNQPQHF. DNA of the CDR3: TGTGCCAGCAGTGATGGGACAGGGCATAGCAATCAGCCCCAGCATTTT.